This T cell receptor beta chain comes out of a study of T cell responses to AZD1222 COVID-19 vaccine. TCRdb's table, derived via immunoSEQ multiplex PCR, lists solely in-frame clones and lacks some. Found here are 83,000 or so clones, roughly 90% of them singletons; the top ten hold about 7%. The CDR3 has 13 residues. CDR1 MNHEY and CDR2 SVGAGI come from the germline V gene. V lost 6 bases, J lost 6 bases, and 15 bases lay in between. The sample here was peripheral blood, taken 28 days after the second AZD1222 dose. The V and J genes are TRBV6-5 and TRBJ2-7; maybe TRBD2 (6 bases). This TCR derives from an adult who received the AZD1222 COVID-19 vaccine. The chain's CDR3 is CASSPDSGREQYF. The CDR3 region has the DNA TGTGCCAGCAGCCCAGATAGCGGTCGCGAGCAGTACTTC.